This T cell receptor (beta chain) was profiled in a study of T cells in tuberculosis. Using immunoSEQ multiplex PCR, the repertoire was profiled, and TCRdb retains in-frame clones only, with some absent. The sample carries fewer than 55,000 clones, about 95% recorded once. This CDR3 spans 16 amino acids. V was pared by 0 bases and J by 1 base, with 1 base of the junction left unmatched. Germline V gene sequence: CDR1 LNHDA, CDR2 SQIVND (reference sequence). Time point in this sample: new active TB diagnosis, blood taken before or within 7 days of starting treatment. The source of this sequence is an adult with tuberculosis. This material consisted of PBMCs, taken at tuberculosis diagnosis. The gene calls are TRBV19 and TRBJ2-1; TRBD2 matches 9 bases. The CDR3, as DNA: TGTGCCAGTAGTATAGATCTAGCGGGGTCCTACAATGAGCAGTTCTTC. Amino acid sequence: CASSIDLAGSYNEQFF.